The 32 T cell receptor beta chains given below trace back to one sample, sequenced in a study of OX40 agonist ivuxolimab in advanced cancers. To prepare the library, the immunoSEQ multiplex PCR assay was applied. This is the immuneACCESS table as TCRdb keeps it, with only in-frame sequences that have V and J called. A part of the clones is gone; compared with another copy, unresolved V genes explain less than half, and the rest is unexplained. This sample comprises 51,000 or so clones, around 85% of them detected only once. The ten largest make up about 14% of the sample. The starting material was CD4+ or CD8+ T cells sorted from blood, obtained in a trial of the OX40 agonist ivuxolimab. The receptor source for this set is an adult with an advanced solid tumor such as melanoma, head and neck, liver or kidney cancer.

V gene TRBV10-3 combines with J gene TRBJ2-5; weak D call: TRBD1 (7 bases). Germline assignment: CDR1 ENHRY and CDR2 SYGVKD. With 3 bases removed from V and 9 bases from J, the gap between germline ends came to 20 bases. This CDR3 contains 15 residues. CDR3: CAISDMEGTAWPQYF. In DNA, the CDR3 is TGTGCCATCAGTGATATGGAGGGGACAGCATGGCCCCAGTACTTC.

This chain connects TRBV5-4 to TRBJ1-6, with 7 nucleotides matching TRBD1. Germline trimming cut 1 base from V and 3 bases from J; bases unmatched to any gene: 7. Per germline, CDR1 SGHNT and CDR2 YYREEE (reference sequence). The CDR3 runs to 17 residues. In DNA form, the CDR3 reads TGTGCCAGCAGCTTGTTCACAGGGGAGGTCTATAATTCACCCCTCCACTTT. Protein product: CASSLFTGEVYNSPLHF.

The chain couples TRBV9 to TRBJ2-7; 7 bases are shared with TRBD1. J gave up 2 bases and V 2 bases, and 4 bases lay outside the gene matches. In germline, CDR1 is SGDLS, CDR2 YYNGEE. The CDR3 sequence is 14 residues long. The CDR3 sequence: CASSVTGLTYEQYF. The CDR3 DNA reads TGTGCCAGCAGCGTGACAGGGCTGACCTACGAGCAGTACTTC.

The CDR3 reads CASSLSGTEQYF. The CDR3 DNA is TGTGCCAGCAGCTTAAGCGGGACAGAGCAGTACTTC. The chain uses TRBV7-3 and TRBJ2-7, with D perhaps given as TRBD1 or TRBD2 (6 bases each). The V gene lost 1 base and the J gene lost 7 bases, with 8 bases spanning the gap. The CDR3 extends over 12 amino acids. Germline V gene sequence: CDR1 SGHTA, CDR2 FQGTGA.

This clone was detected only once. This chain uses TRBV4-3 with TRBJ2-7, with D hard to call. V was cut by 4 bases and J by 4 bases, with 11 bases left in between. The CDR3 is 13 amino acids. From germline, CDR1 is LGHNA and CDR2 YSLEER. CDR3 DNA: TGCGCCAGCAGCCCCCGACTGAATTACGAGCAGTACTTC. Translating it yields CASSPRLNYEQYF.

CDR3 sequence reads: CASSQTGTGSTGELFF. The CDR3 region has the DNA TGCGCCAGCAGCCAAACCGGGACAGGGAGCACCGGGGAGCTGTTTTTT. The chain employs TRBV4-1 and TRBJ2-2; 9 nucleotides agree with TRBD1. Trimming took 2 bases from V and 4 from J; bases not matched to a gene: 5. The CDR3 covers 16 residues. Germline V gene sequence: CDR1 MGHRA, CDR2 YSYEKL.

The chain links TRBV13 to TRBJ2-3; D is perhaps TRBD1 (5 bases). CDR1 and CDR2 (germline): PRHDT, FYEKMQ (reference sequence). CDR3 length equals 14 residues. The V end lost 3 bases, the J end lost 2 bases, and 9 bases lay between the germline ends. In DNA, the CDR3 is TGTGCCAGCAGCTTGCAGGGCAACACAGATACGCAGTATTTT. This sequence encodes CASSLQGNTDTQYF. The variable domain in full, with the rest retrieved from reference TRBV13 and TRBJ2-3, is AAGVIQSPRHLIKEKRETATLKCYPIPRHDTVYWYQQGPGQDPQFLISFYEKMQSDKGSIPDRFSAQQFSDYHSELNMSSLELGDSALYFCASSLQGNTDTQYFGPGTRLTVL.

This chain uses TRBV6-5 with TRBJ2-1; D may match TRBD1 or TRBD2 (7 bases each). In germline, CDR1 is MNHEY, CDR2 SVGAGI. The CDR3 is 12 amino acids. V lost 5 bases and J 10 bases, leaving 12 bases between the germline ends. CDR3 coding DNA: TGTGCCAGCAGTCCTCAGGGGGGGGAGCAGTTCTTC. Protein: CASSPQGGEQFF.

The rearrangement joins TRBV19 to TRBJ1-3; no clear D gene. This CDR3 is 15 amino acids long. V lost 4 bases to trimming and J lost 1 base, with 11 bases between them. From germline, CDR1 is LNHDA and CDR2 SQIVND (reference sequence). DNA of the CDR3: TGTGCCAGTAGTAAGGAACGCACGTCTGGAAACACCATATATTTT. Residues: CASSKERTSGNTIYF.

The V gene is TRBV19, the J gene TRBJ1-1, with D unclear. From germline, CDR1 is LNHDA and CDR2 SQIVND (reference sequence). The CDR3 runs to 13 residues. Trimming took off 8 bases at V and 0 bases at J, with 10 bases between the two ends. The CDR3 spells CASEAEVNTEAFF. CDR3 DNA: TGTGCCAGTGAGGCAGAGGTGAACACTGAAGCTTTCTTT.

The V gene is TRBV6-6, the J gene TRBJ1-5; D call uncertain. The length of the CDR3 is 16 residues. The V end was cut by 2 bases, the J end by 7 bases, with 18 bases between. Germline V gene data show CDR1 as MNHNY and CDR2 as SVGAGI (reference sequence). The CDR3: CASSYTLGGLEQPQHF. CDR3 bases: TGTGCCAGCAGTTACACACTTGGAGGATTAGAACAGCCCCAGCATTTT.

V usage is TRBV5-4 and J usage is TRBJ1-1, with D uncertain. Between the trimmed V and J ends, which lost 0 bases and 4 bases, there was a span of 4 bases. This CDR3 has 12 residues. Germline V lookup: CDR1 SGHNT, CDR2 YYREEE (reference sequence). The CDR3 is CASSLASTEAFF. CDR3 DNA: TGTGCCAGCAGCTTGGCTAGCACTGAAGCTTTCTTT. The entire variable domain, with the rest obtained from reference TRBV5-4 and TRBJ1-1, is as follows: ETGVTQSPTHLIKTRGQQVTLRCSSQSGHNTVSWYQQALGQGPQFIFQYYREEENGRGNFPPRFSGLQFPNYSSELNVNALELDDSALYLCASSLASTEAFFGQGTRLTVV.

The rearrangement links TRBV27 to TRBJ2-7, with TRBD1 identical over 9 bases. CDR1 and CDR2 (germline): MNHEY, SMNVEV (reference sequence). The trim removed 4 bases at V and 3 bases at J, leaving 4 bases unmatched. The CDR3 is 14 amino acids. As DNA, the CDR3 is TGTGCCAGCAGTTATGACAGGGGGGACTACGAGCAGTACTTC. This gives the protein CASSYDRGDYEQYF.

This clone was recorded only once. Other nucleotide sequences from this sample produce the same CDR3. V gene TRBV23-1 combines with J gene TRBJ1-5; possible D gene TRBD1, 5 bases. TRBV23-1 is designated an ORF whose function remains uncertain. Trimming took off 3 bases at V and 0 bases at J, with 18 bases between the two ends. This CDR3 region has 18 residues. The CDR3 sequence is CASSQKGRKVCSNQPQHF. The CDR3 region has the DNA TGCGCCAGCAGTCAGAAGGGGCGAAAAGTTTGTAGCAATCAGCCCCAGCATTTT.

The chain recombines TRBV7-6 with TRBJ2-3, with 9 bases matching TRBD2. The CDR3 length is 16 residues. Germline values: CDR1 SGHVS, CDR2 FNYEAQ. J was trimmed by 1 base and V by 4 bases; bases with no gene match: 6. The CDR3 DNA is TGTGCCAGCAGCTACAGCGGGGGGCCTGGCACAGATACGCAGTATTTT. This translates into CASSYSGGPGTDTQYF.

This clone was recorded a few times. The chain links TRBV4-3 to TRBJ1-1; a possible D gene is TRBD1 (5 bases). In germline, CDR1 is LGHNA, CDR2 YSLEER. Trimming removed 1 base at V and 8 bases at J, with 14 bases between. CDR3 length: 14 residues. CDR3 sequence (DNA): TGCGCCAGCAGCCAAGGCCCGGGGGAATCCGAAGCTTTCTTT. Its protein product is CASSQGPGESEAFF.

This chain joins TRBV19 and TRBJ1-6; D unresolved. V shed 5 bases and J shed 10 bases, with 9 bases lying between them. The CDR3 has 12 residues. Germline V gene sequence: CDR1 LNHDA, CDR2 SQIVND (reference sequence). Here the CDR3 reads CASSLGGSPLHF. The DNA for the CDR3 is TGTGCCAGTAGTTTGGGCGGATCACCCCTCCACTTT.

This clone is a singleton in its sample. The gene calls are TRBV10-2 and TRBJ2-3; 7 bases match TRBD1. V dropped 4 bases and J dropped 10; count of bases not matched to a gene: 17. In germline, CDR1 is WSHSY, CDR2 SAAADI. The CDR3 has 16 residues. In nucleotides, the CDR3 is TGCGCCAGCAGTGGCGGCGACAGGGCCAGCCACTGGGCGCAGTATTTT. Amino acids: CASSGGDRASHWAQYF.

The CDR3 loop is CASSQGQSSGGPEYQETQYF. Here the CDR3 DNA reads TGCGCCAGCAGCCAAGGACAATCTAGCGGGGGGCCCGAGTACCAAGAGACCCAGTACTTC. The chain combines TRBV4-1 with TRBJ2-5; TRBD2 aligns across 11 bases. After removal of 1 base from V and 0 bases from J, the junction contained 13 bases not matched to a gene. Germline loops: CDR1 MGHRA, CDR2 YSYEKL. This CDR3 is built from 20 residues.

This chain links TRBV9 with TRBJ2-7; D ambiguous. V lost 0 bases and J lost 0, with 10 bases in between. Germline V CDR1 and CDR2: SGDLS, YYNGEE. The CDR3 contains 15 residues. The CDR3 reads CASSVGAGSSYEQYF. CDR3 sequence (DNA): TGTGCCAGCAGCGTAGGGGCAGGAAGCTCCTACGAGCAGTACTTC.

This chain connects TRBV7-9 to TRBJ2-7, with 9 bases aligning to TRBD1. The CDR3 is made up of 13 amino acids. CDR1 and CDR2 (germline): SEHNR, FQNEAQ (reference sequence). Trimming cost V 8 bases and J 4 bases; bases outside gene matches: 6. The CDR3 is CASLGQGAYEQYF. The CDR3 coding sequence is TGTGCCAGCTTGGGACAGGGTGCTTACGAGCAGTACTTC.

The rearrangement links TRBV5-1 to TRBJ1-1, with D maybe TRBD1 (6 bases). Trimming pared 4 bases from V and 8 bases from J, leaving 15 bases between. CDR1 and CDR2 from the germline V gene are SGHRS and YFSETQ. CDR3 size: 13 residues. The CDR3 region has the DNA TGCGCCAGCAGCCTGGGGGCCGGGGAAGAAGCTTTCTTT. Residues: CASSLGAGEEAFF.

This chain joins TRBV27 and TRBJ1-5, with a tentative D call TRBD1 (5 bases). Germline V gives CDR1 MNHEY, CDR2 SMNVEV (reference sequence). The CDR3 is 19 amino acids. The V and J ends lost 5 bases and 3 bases respectively, with 26 bases between them. The CDR3 DNA sequence: TGTGCCAGCAGTCCGTTGCCCCTCACCGGGACGGATGACAATCAGCCCCAGCATTTT. This codes for CASSPLPLTGTDDNQPQHF.

The gene calls are TRBV11-2 and TRBJ2-2; D gene uncertain. This CDR3 is 16 amino acids long. The V and J ends lost 5 bases and 3 bases respectively, with 16 bases between them. CDR1 and CDR2 from the germline V gene are SGHAT and FQNNGV. Here the CDR3 DNA reads TGTGCCAGCAGCCCCCGACTGGGCAGCTACACCGGGGAGCTGTTTTTT. The encoded protein is CASSPRLGSYTGELFF.

The chain uses TRBV2 and TRBJ1-1, with D tentatively TRBD1 (5 bases). V lost 4 bases, J lost 1 base, and 10 bases lay in between. The CDR3 runs to 14 residues. CDR1 and CDR2 (germline): SNHLY, FYNNEI. The CDR3 region has the DNA TGTGCCAGCAGTGTCAGCAGGGCGAACACTGAAGCTTTCTTT. Its protein is CASSVSRANTEAFF.

The chain carries TRBV5-6 and TRBJ2-3; 9 bases are shared with TRBD2. This CDR3 comprises 18 residues. V was clipped by 0 bases and J by 4 bases; unmatched bases: 12. Germline loops: CDR1 SGHDT, CDR2 YYEEEE. CDR3: CASSLEAGGIAGSDTQYF. In nucleotides, the CDR3 is TGTGCCAGCAGCTTGGAAGCGGGGGGCATCGCCGGTTCAGATACGCAGTATTTT.

The chain links TRBV7-2 to TRBJ2-1, with D possibly called TRBD1 or TRBD2 (5 bases each). This CDR3 has 13 residues. CDR1 SGHTA and CDR2 FQGNSA come from the germline V gene. The V end was cut by 1 base, the J end by 9 bases, with 10 bases between. For the CDR3, the DNA is TGTGCCAGCAGCTTAGGGGTGGGGGTTGAGCAGTTCTTC. This gives the protein CASSLGVGVEQFF.

The V and J genes are TRBV4-1 and TRBJ1-5; TRBD1 matches 11 bases. V lost 3 bases, J lost 5 bases, and 3 bases stayed unmatched. CDR1 and CDR2 (germline): MGHRA, YSYEKL. The CDR3 covers 15 residues. CDR3 region: CASSHGQGAYQPQHF. DNA of the CDR3: TGCGCCAGCAGCCACGGACAGGGGGCATATCAGCCCCAGCATTTT.

The chain links TRBV13 to TRBJ1-2; a possible D gene is TRBD1 (6 bases). This CDR3 is 12 amino acids long. CDR1 and CDR2 (germline): PRHDT, FYEKMQ (reference sequence). V gave up 7 bases and J gave up 8 bases, with 14 bases separating them. This CDR3 reads CASTAGGHGYTF. For the CDR3, the DNA is TGTGCCAGCACCGCGGGGGGGCACGGCTACACCTTC.

This sequence joins TRBV6-6 and TRBJ1-4; D possibly corresponds to TRBD1 (6 bases). The CDR3 is 13 amino acids. The V gene lost 7 bases and the J gene lost 5 bases, with 11 bases spanning the gap. Germline assignment: CDR1 MNHNY and CDR2 SVGAGI (reference sequence). CDR3 region: CASKWTVNEKLFF. DNA for the CDR3: TGTGCCAGCAAGTGGACAGTGAATGAAAAACTGTTTTTT.

The gene calls are TRBV13 and TRBJ2-2; D not resolved. CDR3 size: 13 residues. The V gene lost 5 bases and the J gene lost 4 bases, with 8 bases spanning the gap. Germline CDR1 PRHDT, CDR2 FYEKMQ (reference sequence). The CDR3 reads CASSSRITGELFF. The CDR3 nucleotides are TGTGCCAGCAGCAGCAGGATCACCGGGGAGCTGTTTTTT.

CDR3: CASSRGGVSPQPQHF. The DNA for the CDR3 is TGTGCCAGTAGTAGGGGTGGGGTGAGTCCCCAGCCCCAGCATTTT. V is TRBV19 and J is TRBJ1-5; D gene uncertain. The ends were cut back, 4 bases at V and 7 bases at J, with 17 bases in the middle. Germline lookup yields CDR1 LNHDA and CDR2 SQIVND (reference sequence). The CDR3 runs to 15 residues.